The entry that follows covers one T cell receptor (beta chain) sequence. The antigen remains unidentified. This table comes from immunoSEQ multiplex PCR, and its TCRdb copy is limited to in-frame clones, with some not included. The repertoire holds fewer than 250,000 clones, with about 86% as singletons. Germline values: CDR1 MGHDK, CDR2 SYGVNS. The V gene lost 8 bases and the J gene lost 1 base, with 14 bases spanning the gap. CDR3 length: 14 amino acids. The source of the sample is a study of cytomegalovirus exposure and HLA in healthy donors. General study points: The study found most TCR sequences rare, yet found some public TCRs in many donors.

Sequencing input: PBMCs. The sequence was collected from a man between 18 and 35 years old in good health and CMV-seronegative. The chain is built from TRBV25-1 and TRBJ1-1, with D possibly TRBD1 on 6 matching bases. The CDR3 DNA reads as TGTGCCAGCGGGAGGGGGGGCCGGAACACTGAAGCTTTCTTT. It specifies CASGRGGRNTEAFF.